This T cell receptor (beta chain) emerged from a study of cytomegalovirus exposure and HLA in healthy donors. Researchers ran the PCR with 60 Vbeta and 13 Jbeta primers. Data came from immunoSEQ multiplex PCR; TCRdb stores just in-frame clones and leaves some out. The sample yields more than 100,000 clones, 15% to 17% seen once. This CDR3 is built from 14 residues. Trimming cost V 3 bases and J 5 bases; bases outside gene matches: 6. Germline V lookup: CDR1 SGHNT, CDR2 YYREEE (reference sequence). This clone was counted between two and nine times. Antigen: not known. Regarding the study as a whole: Reportedly, a later analysis found an Asian-associated ancestry cluster had fewer N-insertions than the roughly 700-donor mean. Presence/absence analyses treated sequencing depth as roughly uniform across donors.

The sequenced sample was PBMCs. The V and J genes are TRBV5-4 and TRBJ1-2, with 8 bases that match TRBD1. The TCR was taken from a woman aged 18-29 years in good health and CMV-seronegative. CDR3 amino acids: CASSSPTGEYGYTF. The DNA for the CDR3 is TGTGCCAGCAGCTCCCCGACAGGGGAATATGGCTACACCTTC.